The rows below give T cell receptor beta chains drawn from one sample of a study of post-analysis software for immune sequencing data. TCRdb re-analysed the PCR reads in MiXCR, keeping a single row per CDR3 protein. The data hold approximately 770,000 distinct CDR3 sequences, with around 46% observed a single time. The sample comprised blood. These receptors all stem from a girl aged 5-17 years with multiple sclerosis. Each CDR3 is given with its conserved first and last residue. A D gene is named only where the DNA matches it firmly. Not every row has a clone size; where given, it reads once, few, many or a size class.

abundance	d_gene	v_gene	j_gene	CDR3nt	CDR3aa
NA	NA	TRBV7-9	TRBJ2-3	TGTGCCAGCAGCAGCACGACACTGAGCACAGATACGCAGTATTTT	CASSSTTLSTDTQYF
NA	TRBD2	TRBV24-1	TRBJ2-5	TGTGCCACCAGTGATTTCGGCCGGGAGGATGTGGAGACCCAGTACTTC	CATSDFGREDVETQYF
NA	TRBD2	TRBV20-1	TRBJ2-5	TGCAGTGCTAGAGATTTGCCTAGCGGGTCCCAAGAGACCCAGTACTTC	CSARDLPSGSQETQYF
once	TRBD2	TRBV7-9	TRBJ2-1	TGTGCCAGCAGCCCACCCGGCCGCGGGAGGGCCGACAATGAGCAGTTCTTC	CASSPPGRGRADNEQFF
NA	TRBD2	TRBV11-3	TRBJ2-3	TGTGCCAGCAGTCAAGTTACTAGCGGATATAGCACAGATACGCAGTATTTT	CASSQVTSGYSTDTQYF
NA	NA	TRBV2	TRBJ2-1	TGTGCCAGCAGTGCCATAGGACACCGACAGTACAATGAGCAGTTCTTC	CASSAIGHRQYNEQFF
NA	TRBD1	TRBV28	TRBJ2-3	TGTGCCAGCAGTTTCATTTACAGGGGGACAGATACGCAGTATTTT	CASSFIYRGTDTQYF
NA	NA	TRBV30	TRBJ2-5	TGTGCCTGGAGTGTAACCCCAGCCCGATACGCCAAAGAGACCCAGTACTTC	CAWSVTPARYAKETQYF
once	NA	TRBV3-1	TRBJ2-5	TGTGCCAGCAGCCTAGCGATGGAAGAGACCCAGTACTTC	CASSLAMEETQYF
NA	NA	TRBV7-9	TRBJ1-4	TGTGCCAGCAGCTCGCAGGGAGCGAGCGAAAAACTGTTTTTT	CASSSQGASEKLFF
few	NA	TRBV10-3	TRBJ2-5	TGTGCCATCAGGGGGACGCACCCCCAAGAGACCCAGTACTTC	CAIRGTHPQETQYF
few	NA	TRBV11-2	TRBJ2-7	TGTGCCAGCAGCTCACAGCAGTTATACGAGCAGTACTTC	CASSSQQLYEQYF
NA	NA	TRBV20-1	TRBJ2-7	TGCAGTGCGAACGGTGATTATGAACTAGCAGGAGGGCGAGAACCCTACGAGCAGTACTTC	CSANGDYELAGGREPYEQYF
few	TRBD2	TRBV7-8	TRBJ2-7	TGTGCCAGCAGTTGGATCGGGACTACTACCTACGAGCAGTACTTC	CASSWIGTTTYEQYF
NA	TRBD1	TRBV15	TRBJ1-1	TGTGCCACCCTCCCGGGGGGGACAGCGAACACTGAAGCTTTCTTT	CATLPGGTANTEAFF
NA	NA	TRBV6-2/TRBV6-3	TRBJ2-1	TGTGCCAGCAGTACCGTCAACAGAGGAATTGAGCAGTTCTTC	CASSTVNRGIEQFF
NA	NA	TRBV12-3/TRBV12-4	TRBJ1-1	TGTGCCAGCCAAAAACAGGGTCCAAACACTGAAGCTTTCTTT	CASQKQGPNTEAFF
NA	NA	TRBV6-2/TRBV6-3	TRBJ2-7	TGTGCCAGCAGTTACCTCACTCCGGGACCGACTTTCCACGAGCAGTACTTC	CASSYLTPGPTFHEQYF
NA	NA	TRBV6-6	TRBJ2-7	TGTGCCAGCAGTTACTCTCCGGACGAGCAGTACTTC	CASSYSPDEQYF
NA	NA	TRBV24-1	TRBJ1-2	TGTGCCACCAGTGATTCAGGGTTCGGAGGCTACACCTTC	CATSDSGFGGYTF
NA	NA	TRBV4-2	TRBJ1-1	TGTGCCAGCAGCCCCGGGTTCCAGAGGAACACTGAAGCTTTCTTT	CASSPGFQRNTEAFF
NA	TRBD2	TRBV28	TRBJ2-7	TGTGCCAGCACCGGACTAGCGGGAGCAACGTACGATTACGAGCAGTACTTC	CASTGLAGATYDYEQYF
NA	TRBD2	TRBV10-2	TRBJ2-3	TGCGCCAGCAGTGTACTAGCGGGAGGGCCGGATACGCAGTATTTT	CASSVLAGGPDTQYF
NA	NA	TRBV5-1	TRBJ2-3	TGCGCCAGCAGCTTGGAGTTAGATACGCAGTATTTT	CASSLELDTQYF
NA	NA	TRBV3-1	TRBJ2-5	TGTGCCAGCAGCCCCGTGGCACAAGAGACCCAGTACTTC	CASSPVAQETQYF
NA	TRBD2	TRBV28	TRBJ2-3	TGTGCCAGCAGTTACAGCGGGAGAGACACAGATACGCAGTATTTT	CASSYSGRDTDTQYF
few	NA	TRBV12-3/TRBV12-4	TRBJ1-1	TGTGCCAGCAGTCCTCTCGGGGGTACTGAAGCTTTCTTT	CASSPLGGTEAFF
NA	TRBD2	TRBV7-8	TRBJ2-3	TGTGCCAGCAGCTTGACGCGGCGAGCGGGACGCACAGATACGCAGTATTTT	CASSLTRRAGRTDTQYF
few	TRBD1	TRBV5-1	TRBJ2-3	TGCGCCAGCAGCTTCTGGACAGGGGGCAAGGGAGATACGCAGTATTTT	CASSFWTGGKGDTQYF
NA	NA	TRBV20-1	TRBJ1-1	TGCAGTGCTAGCGGGCGTGAGAACACTGAAGCTTTCTTT	CSASGRENTEAFF
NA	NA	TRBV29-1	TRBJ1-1	TGCAGCGTTGGAGGGGGTGCTGAAGCTTTCTTT	CSVGGGAEAFF
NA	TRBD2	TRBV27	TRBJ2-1	TGTGCCAGCAGTTTATTAGCGGGAGGAGGTGGGAATGAGCAGTTCTTC	CASSLLAGGGGNEQFF
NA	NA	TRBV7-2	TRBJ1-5	TGTGCCAGCAGCTTAGTCTCGGGGGCAGGTCAGCCCCAGCATTTT	CASSLVSGAGQPQHF
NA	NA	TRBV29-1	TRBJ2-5	TGCAGCGTTGAGGTCTGGGTCGGCCCCCAGGGAGAGACCCAGTACTTC	CSVEVWVGPQGETQYF
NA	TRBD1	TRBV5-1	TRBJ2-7	TGCGCCAGCAGCCCGGAGACAGGGGATGGGCTTTCCTACGAGCAGTACTTC	CASSPETGDGLSYEQYF
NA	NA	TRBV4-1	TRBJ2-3	TGCGCCAGCAGCCCAGATAGCGGCCTCACAGATACGCAGTATTTT	CASSPDSGLTDTQYF
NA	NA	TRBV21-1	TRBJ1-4	TGTGCCAGCAGCAAAGGAGCCCATGGGACTAATGAAAAACTGTTTTTT	CASSKGAHGTNEKLFF
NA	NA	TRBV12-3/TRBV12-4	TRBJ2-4	TGTGCCAGCAGTCTACAGGACATTCAGTACTTC	CASSLQDIQYF
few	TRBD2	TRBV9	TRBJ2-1	TGTGCCAGCAGCCTCACTAGCGTAAGAGGGGATGAGCAGTTCTTC	CASSLTSVRGDEQFF
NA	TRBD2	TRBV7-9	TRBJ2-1	TGTGCCAGCAGCGCCGGACCGGGACTACCTTACAATGAGCAGTTCTTC	CASSAGPGLPYNEQFF
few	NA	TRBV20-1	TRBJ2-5	TGCAGTGCTAGAGGGAGGGATTTGGGGGAGACCCAGTACTTC	CSARGRDLGETQYF
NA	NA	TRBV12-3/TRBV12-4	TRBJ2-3	TGTGCCAGCAGTTTCTGGGAATCCACAGATACGCAGTATTTT	CASSFWESTDTQYF
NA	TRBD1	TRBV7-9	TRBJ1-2	TGTGCCAGCAGCGGGACCGGGACAGAGGGCTATGGCTACACCTTC	CASSGTGTEGYGYTF
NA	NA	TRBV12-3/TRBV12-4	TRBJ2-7	TGTGCCAGCAGTTTAGGGGACGGCAACTACGAGCAGTACTTC	CASSLGDGNYEQYF
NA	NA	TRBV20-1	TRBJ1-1	TGCAGTGCTAGGTACGGGACAAATGAAGCTTTCTTT	CSARYGTNEAFF
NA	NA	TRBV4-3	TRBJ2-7	TGCGCCAGCAGCCAAGCGCAACAGGGTAGGGAGCAGTACTTC	CASSQAQQGREQYF
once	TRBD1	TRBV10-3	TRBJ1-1	TGTGCCATCAGTTCAAGGGGGACAGGGTATCAGGCTCGGGGCACTGAAGCTTTCTTT	CAISSRGTGYQARGTEAFF
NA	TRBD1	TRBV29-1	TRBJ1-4	TGCAGCGTTTTCGGACAGGGGGGTGAAAAACTGTTTTTT	CSVFGQGGEKLFF
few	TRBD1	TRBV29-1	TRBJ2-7	TGCAGCGTTCGGAACAGGGGGAACTCCTACGAGCAGTACTTC	CSVRNRGNSYEQYF
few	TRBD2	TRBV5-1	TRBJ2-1	TGCGCCAGCAGCCCGAGCGGGAGAGTCTACAATGAGCAGTTCTTC	CASSPSGRVYNEQFF
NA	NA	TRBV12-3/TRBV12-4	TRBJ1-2	TGTGCCAGCAGTTTTATATCGGGGCAGGGATCCTTTGACTATGGCTACACCTTC	CASSFISGQGSFDYGYTF
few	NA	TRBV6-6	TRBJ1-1	TGTGCCAGCAGTTACAGGCTGAACACTGAAGCTTTCTTT	CASSYRLNTEAFF
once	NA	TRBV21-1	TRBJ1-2	TGTGCCAGTAGCAAAGGACAGGGGAGTGGCTACACCTTC	CASSKGQGSGYTF
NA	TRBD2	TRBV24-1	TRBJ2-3	TGTGCCACCAGTGCCGGGACTAGCGGGAGTCGCACAGATACGCAGTATTTT	CATSAGTSGSRTDTQYF
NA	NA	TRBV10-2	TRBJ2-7	TGCGCCAACTTGGGGGGTTACGAGCAGTACTTC	CANLGGYEQYF
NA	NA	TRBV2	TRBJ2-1	TGTGCCAGCAGTCTGACTGTGGGCCATAATGAGCAGTTCTTC	CASSLTVGHNEQFF
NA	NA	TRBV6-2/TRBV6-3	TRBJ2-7	TGTGCCAGCAGTTCTCCCCCGACGACAAGGAGCTCCTACGAGCAGTACTTC	CASSSPPTTRSSYEQYF
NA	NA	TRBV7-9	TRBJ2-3	TGTGCCAGCAGCTGGCGGTACACAGATACGCAGTATTTT	CASSWRYTDTQYF
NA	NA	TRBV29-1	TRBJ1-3	TGCAGCGGGACTCGCGTAACAGGGACTGGAAACACCATATATTTT	CSGTRVTGTGNTIYF